These T cell receptor beta chains were read from a single sample in a study of cytomegalovirus exposure and HLA in healthy donors. TCRdb's table, derived via immunoSEQ multiplex PCR, lists solely in-frame clones and lacks some. The sample contains under 100,000 clones, roughly 63% of which appear only once. Material: PBMCs. Every receptor here comes from a middle-aged woman in good health and CMV-seropositive. Each CDR3 is given with its conserved first and last residue. The order of the fields is V gene, J gene, D gene, clone size, CDR3 protein, CDR3 DNA. The D gene is left open where the match is weak. A row's size may be missing; if present it is once, few, many or a size class.

TRBV7-2,TRBJ2-5,TRBD1,-,CASSSNRGQETQYF,TGTGCCAGCAGCTCAAACAGGGGCCAAGAGACCCAGTACTTC
TRBV27,TRBJ1-4,-,-,CASSSGARPLEKLFF,TGTGCCAGCAGTTCTGGGGCCAGGCCGCTTGAAAAACTGTTTTTT
TRBV19,TRBJ1-2,-,-,CASSILIAYGYTF,TGTGCCAGTAGTATCTTAATAGCCTATGGCTACACCTTC
TRBV5-1,TRBJ2-1,TRBD2,-,CASSLDGRGTNEQFF,TGCGCCAGCAGCTTGGACGGGAGGGGTACGAATGAGCAGTTCTTC
TRBV15,TRBJ2-7,TRBD1,few,CATSREAPGQGPYEQYF,TGTGCCACCAGCAGGGAAGCCCCGGGACAGGGACCTTACGAGCAGTACTTC
TRBV19,TRBJ1-4,-,once,CASSRSETTNEKLFF,TGTGCCAGTAGTAGGTCAGAAACAACTAATGAAAAACTGTTTTTT
TRBV5-1,TRBJ2-1,TRBD2,once,CASSFSPGLADNEQFF,TGCGCCAGCAGCTTCTCCCCGGGACTAGCGGACAATGAGCAGTTCTTC
TRBV28,TRBJ2-7,-,-,CAAYEQYF,TGTGCCGCGTACGAGCAGTACTTC
TRBV9,TRBJ2-1,TRBD1,few,CASSEPGQGLGSYNEQFF,TGTGCCAGCAGCGAGCCGGGACAGGGTTTGGGCTCCTACAATGAGCAGTTCTTC
TRBV5-1,TRBJ1-2,-,-,CASASGAINYGYTF,TGCGCCAGCGCCTCGGGTGCGATTAACTATGGCTACACCTTC
TRBV5-4,TRBJ1-2,-,-,CASSSARGFSYGYTF,TGTGCCAGCAGCTCGGCGCGGGGTTTTTCTTATGGCTACACCTTC
TRBV19,TRBJ1-2,-,-,CASSGQGYTNYGYTF,TGTGCCAGTAGTGGGCAGGGGTATACTAACTATGGCTACACCTTC
TRBV27,TRBJ2-1,-,-,CASSSPGTLYNEQFF,TGTGCCAGCAGTTCACCCGGGACTCTCTACAATGAGCAGTTCTTC
TRBV11-3,TRBJ1-1,TRBD1,-,CASSTTGTGSEAFF,TGTGCCAGCAGCACGACGGGGACAGGGTCTGAAGCTTTCTTT
TRBV7-2,TRBJ2-3,TRBD2,-,CASSYVFPSGLPYF,TGTGCCAGCAGCTACGTATTCCCTAGCGGGCTTCCGTATTTT
TRBV2,TRBJ2-5,TRBD2,-,CASSDGGLAVPGPQYF,TGTGCCAGCAGTGATGGAGGACTAGCGGTTCCGGGTCCCCAGTACTTC
TRBV9,TRBJ2-3,TRBD2,-,CASSVTGLAGAGDTQYF,TGTGCCAGCAGCGTAACGGGACTAGCGGGTGCCGGAGATACGCAGTATTTT
TRBV2,TRBJ1-5,-,-,CASRIEGSNYSNQPQHF,TGTGCCAGCCGGATTGAAGGCAGCAACTATAGCAATCAGCCCCAGCATTTT
TRBV6-5,TRBJ2-2,TRBD1,-,CASTPGQGAGELFF,TGTGCCAGCACCCCGGGACAGGGAGCCGGGGAGCTGTTTTTT
TRBV7-8,TRBJ1-1,TRBD1,few,CASSLPGQGNTEAFF,TGTGCCAGCAGCCTACCGGGACAGGGGAACACTGAAGCTTTCTTT
TRBV28,TRBJ2-7,-,-,CASSLGGKPYEQYF,TGTGCCAGCAGTTTAGGGGGGAAACCCTACGAGCAGTACTTC
TRBV27,TRBJ2-7,TRBD1,-,CASSFGDRRVQYF,TGTGCCAGCAGTTTCGGGGACAGGCGGGTGCAGTACTTC
TRBV5-6,TRBJ1-1,-,few,CASSLVGREAFF,TGTGCCAGCAGCTTGGTGGGCAGGGAAGCTTTCTTT
TRBV5-1,TRBJ2-7,TRBD1,-,CASSQGQASSYEQYF,TGCGCCAGCAGCCAAGGACAGGCTAGCTCCTACGAGCAGTACTTC
TRBV7-6,TRBJ2-1,-,-,CASSLSGEQFF,TGTGCCAGCAGCTTGAGTGGTGAGCAGTTCTTC